The sequence of this T cell receptor (beta chain) was determined in a study of blood T cell repertoires in COVID-19. Study as a whole: The United States, Italy and Spain were the sources of the acute and convalescent COVID-19 samples. The cDNA or gDNA used as material had been derived from T cells, B-cell-depleted T cells, or PBMCs.

This table comes from immunoSEQ multiplex PCR, and its TCRdb copy is limited to in-frame clones, with some not included. The sample has fewer than 200,000 clones; roughly 87% are singletons. The length of the CDR3 is 14 residues. Per germline, CDR1 SGDLS and CDR2 YYNGEE. The ends lost 4 bases at V and 4 bases at J; junction bases unmatched: 5. The source is a man between 60 and 75 years old with active or convalescent COVID-19. The specimen was peripheral blood. The rearrangement joins TRBV9 to TRBJ1-2, with 9 bases matching TRBD1. The CDR3 DNA follows: TGTGCCAGCAGCCTCGACAGGGGGACCTATGGCTACACCTTC. Encoded protein: CASSLDRGTYGYTF.